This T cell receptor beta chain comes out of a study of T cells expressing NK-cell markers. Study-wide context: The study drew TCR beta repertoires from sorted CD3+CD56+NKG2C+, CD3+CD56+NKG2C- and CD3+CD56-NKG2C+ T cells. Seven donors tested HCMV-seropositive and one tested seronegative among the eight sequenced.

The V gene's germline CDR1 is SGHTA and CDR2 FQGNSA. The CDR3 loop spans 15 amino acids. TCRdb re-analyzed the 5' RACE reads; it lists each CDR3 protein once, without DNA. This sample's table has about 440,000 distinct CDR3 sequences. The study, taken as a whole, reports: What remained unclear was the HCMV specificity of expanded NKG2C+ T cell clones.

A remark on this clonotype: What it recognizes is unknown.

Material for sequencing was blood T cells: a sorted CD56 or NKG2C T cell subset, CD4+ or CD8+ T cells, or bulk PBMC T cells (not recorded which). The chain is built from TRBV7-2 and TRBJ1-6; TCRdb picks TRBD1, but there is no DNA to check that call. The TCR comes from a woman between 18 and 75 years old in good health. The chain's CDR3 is CASSQRGQPNSPLHF.